This T cell receptor (beta chain) originates from a study of molecular identifiers for immune sequencing clone quantification. General study results and limits: Spiked Jurkat TCR RNA originating from one cell could reportedly be identified amid around 1 million naive cells.

The authors built bulk TCR libraries by previously described methods with listed TCR primers. MiXCR, applied by TCRdb to the PCR reads, yields one record per CDR3 protein. The sample holds 250,000 to 400,000 distinct CDR3 sequences, about a fifth seen once. From germline, CDR1 is LNHDA and CDR2 SQIVND (reference sequence). The CDR3 is 14 amino acids. The V end was cut by 1 base, the J end by 3 bases, with 9 bases between. This clonotype was seen ten or more times. Its antigen is unidentified. The sequenced sample was naive CD8+ T cells from blood, with Jurkat cell RNA spiked in. Subset defined: FACS-sorted CD8+CD4-CCR7+CD45RA+ naive T cells. The chain carries TRBV19 and TRBJ2-5; D might be TRBD2 (5 bases). This receptor was obtained from a human donor in good health. Some libraries in this study had Jurkat cell RNA spiked in. CDR3 region: CASSIVGLEETQYF. The CDR3 nucleotides read TGTGCCAGTAGTATAGTAGGACTCGAAGAGACCCAGTACTTC.